This TCR beta chain was sequenced during a study of human T cells and chemical hapten exposure. At the level of the study: Each patch test put 0.01% DPC on the upper back, and results were read at 6 days. Study-level points and caveats: No shift was seen in TCRs above 1 in 1000 frequency with DPC sensitization. A positive correlation with patch test score was found for PT1 expanded TCR counts. Significantly greater numbers of large CDR3 similarity clusters came from expanded TCRs than from controls.

Time point in this sample: patch test 2, 6 weeks after DPC sensitization. Treatment here: therapeutic diphenylcyclopropenone sensitization with weekly scalp DPC. One entry per CDR3 protein results from TCRdb running MiXCR on the RACE reads. Of about 80,000 distinct CDR3 sequences listed, about a tenth were seen once; the top ten hold 2% to 2.5%. A remark on this clonotype: The antigen remains unidentified. A single base separates this from a much larger clone, so it may be a read error.

The CDR3 covers 12 residues. The germline gives CDR1 SQVTM, CDR2 ANQGSEA. The J segment lost 8 bases and the V segment lost 7 bases, leaving 6 bases of the junction unmatched. The V call is TRBV29-1, the J call TRBJ2-4, with 9 nucleotides matching TRBD1. The sample in question was whole blood, obtained in connection with sensitization to the hapten diphenylcyclopropenone (DPC). The origin of this receptor is a woman between 25 and 40 years old with alopecia areata. Some clones in this sample may be carry-over from other donors' samples. The CDR3 region has the DNA TGCAGCGGACGACAGGGGGGAGACATTCAGTACTTC. This translates into CSGRQGGDIQYF.